A selection of T cell receptor beta chains follows, all from one sample in a study of cytomegalovirus exposure and HLA in healthy donors. The data were produced by immunoSEQ multiplex PCR, yet TCRdb's version contains in-frame clones alone and is incomplete. The sample lists fewer than 200,000 clones; about 80% were seen once. What was sequenced was PBMCs. Receptors originate from a woman between 25 and 40 years old in good health and CMV-seronegative. CDR3s include the opening cysteine and the closing phenylalanine or tryptophan. The order of the fields is V gene, J gene, CDR3 length, clone size, CDR3 protein. Clone size, where shown, is once, few, many, or a class for clones that have expanded.

TRBV7-6	TRBJ2-5	16	NA	CASSFNSGAEKETQYF
TRBV6-5	TRBJ1-2	11	NA	CASSAGGGYTF
TRBV6-5	TRBJ2-1	15	NA	CASTHRAGRRNEQFF
TRBV18	TRBJ2-1	17	NA	CASSLNPSGGSHNEQFF
TRBV9	TRBJ2-1	15	once	CASSVETRRDNEQFF
TRBV28	TRBJ2-7	17	NA	CASSLLGGGPGGREQYF
TRBV5-5	TRBJ1-5	15	NA	CASSLGGGDNQPQHF
TRBV6-1	TRBJ2-3	16	NA	CASSDVSGDSTDTQYF
TRBV4-2	TRBJ2-7	14	NA	CASSQDPGVHEQYF
TRBV28	TRBJ2-7	14	NA	CASRTQGYSYEQYF
TRBV11-2	TRBJ2-7	18	NA	CASSLAQGRGRGTYEQYF
TRBV28	TRBJ1-1	13	NA	CASSGQGFSEAFF
TRBV28	TRBJ1-5	14	once	CASSPGTGGQPQHF
TRBV14	TRBJ1-2	15	NA	CASSQFGTADYGYTF
TRBV4-1	TRBJ2-1	15	few	CASSQLAGGGNEQFF
TRBV5-1	TRBJ2-3	17	once	CASSPFSGGPTSDTQYF
TRBV7-9	TRBJ2-2	14	NA	CASSVELDTGELFF
TRBV5-1	TRBJ2-2	14	NA	CASSLSRNTGELFF
TRBV19	TRBJ2-2	16	NA	CASNSDGGDNTGELFF
TRBV27	TRBJ2-7	15	NA	CASSLKSAGSYEQYF
TRBV11-2	TRBJ1-2	15	NA	CASSFSGTGNYGYTF
TRBV1	TRBJ2-6	18	NA	CTSRSTQISGSGANGLTF
TRBV5-6	TRBJ2-1	14	NA	CASSRGGSYNEQFF
TRBV30	TRBJ2-3	16	NA	CAWNPLGGADTDTQYF
TRBV7-2	NA	15	NA	CASSLAGASVYEQYF
TRBV11-2	TRBJ2-5	14	NA	CASSLGVGPEAQYF
TRBV28	TRBJ1-3	16	few	CASSPPLAFSGNTIYF
TRBV2	TRBJ2-7	15	NA	CASSGGQANSYEQYF
TRBV28	TRBJ2-7	14	NA	CASSSGTGGREQYF
TRBV7-9	TRBJ1-1	13	once	CASSLDMNTEAFF
TRBV10-3	TRBJ2-7	15	NA	CAISDRNAGSYEQYF
TRBV5-6	TRBJ2-7	16	NA	CASSPDTGGLAYEQYF
TRBV28	TRBJ2-5	14	once	CASTNEGLEETQYF
TRBV9	TRBJ2-2	15	NA	CASSVEASSPGELFF
TRBV27	TRBJ2-3	17	NA	CASSSSGGATSTDTQYF
TRBV7-9	TRBJ2-2	13	NA	CASSSGLGGELFF
TRBV2	TRBJ2-5	13	NA	CASSGRRKETQYF
TRBV7-8	TRBJ1-1	13	NA	CASNRAGNTEAFF
TRBV4-1	TRBJ2-3	18	NA	CASSQSVSRGGIADTQYF
TRBV5-1	TRBJ1-2	14	once	CASSLDGQGDGYTF
TRBV10-2	TRBJ1-1	15	NA	CASSLLGASNTEAFF
TRBV7-9	TRBJ1-2	10	NA	CSSSLDTSSF
TRBV9	TRBJ1-1	12	NA	CASGRGGTEAFF
TRBV10-1	TRBJ2-3	16	few	CASSGQAQLLTDTQYF
TRBV6-4	TRBJ2-3	13	NA	CASSRQGTDTQYF
TRBV28	TRBJ1-1	14	NA	CASSSGGAGAEAFF
TRBV19	TRBJ1-2	14	NA	CASSAGLDRVGYTF
TRBV7-2	TRBJ1-5	16	NA	CASSRPRAPTNQPQHF
TRBV6-5	TRBJ2-5	15	few	CASSPTGSRQETQYF
TRBV5-4	TRBJ2-3	17	NA	CASSLKRGDSSTDTQYF